A single sample is the source of the 12 T cell receptor beta chains below, sequenced in a study of blood T cell repertoires in COVID-19. Assay used: immunoSEQ multiplex PCR; TCRdb lists only in-frame clones, some missing. The table lists about 170,000 clones, around four fifths of them singletons. The sample was peripheral blood. The receptors were sampled from a woman of 80 years or more with acute or convalescent COVID-19.

The chain recombines TRBV19 with TRBJ1-1; D is possibly TRBD1 (6 bases). Germline CDR1 LNHDA, CDR2 SQIVND (reference sequence). The V and J ends lost 4 bases and 5 bases respectively, with 14 bases between them. This CDR3 contains 14 residues. The CDR3 loop is CASSTPQQGTEAFF. The CDR3 region has the DNA TGTGCCAGTAGTACCCCACAACAGGGAACTGAAGCTTTCTTT.

The chain couples TRBV5-4 to TRBJ1-4; perhaps TRBD1 as D (5 bases). Trimming cost V 4 bases and J 4 bases, with 14 bases left between them. The CDR3 contains 15 residues. CDR1 is SGHNT and CDR2 is YYREEE in the germline V gene (reference sequence). Here the CDR3 DNA reads TGTGCCAGCAGCCCGAGGACGGGGGTTAATGAAAAACTGTTTTTT. This sequence encodes CASSPRTGVNEKLFF.

The V call is TRBV30, the J call TRBJ1-2, with 8 bases aligning to TRBD1. Looked up from germline, CDR1 is GTSNPN and CDR2 is SVGIG (reference sequence). The CDR3 totals 14 residues. V trimming: 3 bases; J trimming: 8 bases; junction bases outside the gene matches: 11. The CDR3 sequence: CAWRRRGQALGYTF. The DNA for the CDR3 is TGTGCCTGGAGGCGGAGGGGACAGGCCCTGGGCTACACCTTC.

The rearrangement uses TRBV7-9 and TRBJ2-3; TRBD1 might be the D (5 bases). V was trimmed by 6 bases and J by 4 bases, leaving 14 bases between them. Germline V gene lookup returns CDR1 SEHNR and CDR2 FQNEAQ (reference sequence). The length of the CDR3 is 14 residues. CDR3 loop: CASSRRQGPDTQYF. Here the CDR3 DNA reads TGTGCCAGCAGTCGACGGCAGGGCCCAGATACGCAGTATTTT.

This clone was seen a handful of times. The V and J genes are TRBV5-5 and TRBJ1-2, with 7 bases identical to TRBD1. Germline-derived CDR1 and CDR2 are SGHKS and YYEKEE (reference sequence). Germline trimming cut 0 bases from V and 4 bases from J; bases unmatched to any gene: 6. The CDR3 runs to 15 residues. This chain's CDR3 is CASSLAGGGSYGYTF. CDR3 coding DNA: TGTGCCAGCAGCTTGGCCGGAGGGGGCAGCTATGGCTACACCTTC.

V gene TRBV7-8 combines with J gene TRBJ2-5, with 7 bases identical to TRBD1. CDR1 and CDR2 (germline): SGHVS, FQNEAQ. This CDR3 region has 15 residues. Losses at the gene ends were 3 bases for V and 1 base for J; bases not matched to a gene: 5. Here the CDR3 reads CASSFYGTAQETQYF. The CDR3 region has the DNA TGTGCCAGCAGCTTTTACGGGACAGCCCAAGAGACCCAGTACTTC. The variable domain in full, completed from reference TRBV7-8 and TRBJ2-5, reads GAGVSQSPRYKVAKRGQDVALRCDPISGHVSLFWYQQALGQGPEFLTYFQNEAQLDKSGLPSDRFFAERPEGSVSTLKIQRTQQEDSAVYLCASSFYGTAQETQYFGPGTRLLVL.

This rearrangement joins TRBV2 to TRBJ1-1, with D unresolved. The CDR3 length is 11 residues. Germline V CDR1 and CDR2: SNHLY, FYNNEI. V was clipped by 8 bases and J by 7 bases, with 11 bases between them. CDR3: CASVSRVEAFF. The CDR3 nucleotides read TGTGCCAGCGTGAGTCGCGTTGAAGCTTTCTTT.

The chain employs TRBV7-9 and TRBJ2-6; TRBD1 agrees at 10 bases. The germline gives CDR1 SEHNR, CDR2 FQNEAQ (reference sequence). CDR3 length: 17 residues. V lost 7 bases, J lost 8 bases, and 14 bases stayed unmatched. The CDR3 nucleotides read TGTGCCAGCATCCTCTCTGGGGGGACAGGGGACACCAACGTCCTGACTTTC. Amino acids: CASILSGGTGDTNVLTF.

The chain couples TRBV30 to TRBJ2-1, with D unclear. V was trimmed by 2 bases and J by 9 bases, leaving 8 bases between them. The CDR3 totals 11 residues. Germline-derived CDR1 and CDR2 are GTSNPN and SVGIG (reference sequence). The CDR3 loop reads CAWSRVPEQFF. Written as DNA, the CDR3 is TGTGCCTGGAGTAGAGTTCCTGAGCAGTTCTTC.

V gene TRBV2 combines with J gene TRBJ2-7; TRBD1 aligns across 7 bases. With 3 bases clipped from V and 0 bases from J, the junction kept 5 bases outside the gene matches. In germline, CDR1 is SNHLY, CDR2 FYNNEI. The CDR3 covers 15 residues. The CDR3 DNA sequence: TGTGCCAGCAGTGACCGGGACAGAAGCTCCTACGAGCAGTACTTC. Encoded protein: CASSDRDRSSYEQYF.

The chain is built from TRBV7-2 and TRBJ1-4, with D possibly TRBD1 on 5 matching bases. The ends were cut back, 5 bases at V and 5 bases at J, with 18 bases in the middle. Per germline, CDR1 SGHTA and CDR2 FQGNSA. The CDR3 consists of 16 residues. As DNA, the CDR3 is TGTGCCAGCAGCCCAAGTCTCCGGGACTGGAATGAAAAACTGTTTTTT. Residues: CASSPSLRDWNEKLFF.

The chain carries TRBV5-1 and TRBJ1-2, with a tentative D call TRBD1 (5 bases). The germline V gene has CDR1 SGHRS and CDR2 YFSETQ. V dropped 3 bases and J dropped 0 bases, with 9 bases sitting between them. This CDR3 comprises 14 residues. DNA for the CDR3: TGCGCCAGCAGCTCCCAGGGTACTAACTATGGCTACACCTTC. This sequence encodes CASSSQGTNYGYTF.